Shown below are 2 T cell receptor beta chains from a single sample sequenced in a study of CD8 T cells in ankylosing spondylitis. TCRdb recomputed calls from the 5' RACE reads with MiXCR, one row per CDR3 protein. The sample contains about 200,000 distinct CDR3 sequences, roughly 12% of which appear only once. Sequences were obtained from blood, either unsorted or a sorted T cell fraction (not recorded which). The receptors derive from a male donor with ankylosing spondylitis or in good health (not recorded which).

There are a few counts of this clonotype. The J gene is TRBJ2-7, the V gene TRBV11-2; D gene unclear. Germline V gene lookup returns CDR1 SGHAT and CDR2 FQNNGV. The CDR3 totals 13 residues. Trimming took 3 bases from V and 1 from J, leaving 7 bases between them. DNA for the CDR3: TGTGCCAGCAGCTTGTCCACTTCCTACGAGCAGTACTTC. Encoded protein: CASSLSTSYEQYF.

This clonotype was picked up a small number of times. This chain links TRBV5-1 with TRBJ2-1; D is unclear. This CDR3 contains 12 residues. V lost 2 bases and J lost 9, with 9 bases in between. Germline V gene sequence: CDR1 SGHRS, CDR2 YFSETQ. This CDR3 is CASSLFVGEQFF. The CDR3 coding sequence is TGCGCCAGCAGCTTATTTGTTGGTGAGCAGTTCTTC.